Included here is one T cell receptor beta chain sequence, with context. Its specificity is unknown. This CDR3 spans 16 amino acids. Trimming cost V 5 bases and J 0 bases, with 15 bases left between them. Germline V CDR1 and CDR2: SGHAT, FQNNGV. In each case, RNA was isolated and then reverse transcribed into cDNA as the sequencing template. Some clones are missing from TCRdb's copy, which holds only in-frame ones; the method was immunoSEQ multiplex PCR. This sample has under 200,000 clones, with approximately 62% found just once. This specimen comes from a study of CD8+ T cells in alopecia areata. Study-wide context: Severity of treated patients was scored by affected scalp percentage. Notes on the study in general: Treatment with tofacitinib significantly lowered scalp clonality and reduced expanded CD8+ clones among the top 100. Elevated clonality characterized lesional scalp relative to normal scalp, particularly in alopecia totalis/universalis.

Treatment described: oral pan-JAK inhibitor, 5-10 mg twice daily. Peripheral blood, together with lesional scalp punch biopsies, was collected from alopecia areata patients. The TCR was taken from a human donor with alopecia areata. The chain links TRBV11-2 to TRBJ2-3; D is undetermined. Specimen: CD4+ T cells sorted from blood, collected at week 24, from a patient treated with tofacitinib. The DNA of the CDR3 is TGTGCCAGCAGCCGAGGAAGCGTTCCTAGCACAGATACGCAGTATTTT. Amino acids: CASSRGSVPSTDTQYF.